This TCR beta chain was obtained from a study of blood T cell repertoires in COVID-19. On the study more broadly: In each case, the material was cDNA or gDNA derived from T cells, B-cell-depleted T cells, or PBMCs.

The protocol was immunoSEQ multiplex PCR, while the TCRdb copy is restricted to in-frame clones and leaves out a portion. This table has roughly 320,000 clones, around 90% appearing once. Germline V CDR1 and CDR2: SGHKS, YYEKEE (reference sequence). V lost 0 bases, J lost 7 bases, and 14 bases lay in between. This CDR3 is built from 15 residues. The chain has TRBV5-5 and TRBJ2-1, with D possibly being TRBD1 (6 bases). The TCR originated in a man aged 70 or older with acute or convalescent COVID-19. The material sequenced was peripheral blood. The CDR3 nucleotides are TGTGCCAGCAGCTTGGGGACAGATACCCCAAATGAGCAGTTCTTC. It codes for CASSLGTDTPNEQFF.